The next 9 T cell receptor beta chains were all read from a single sample in a study of spatial heterogeneity in lung cancer. TCRdb recomputed calls from the 5' RACE reads with MiXCR, one row per CDR3 protein. The data contain some 83,000 distinct CDR3 sequences, roughly 8% of them singletons. Documented time point: sample taken at primary tumor resection. This specimen consisted of PBMCs, obtained at surgery. These receptors were obtained from a male donor with early-stage non-small cell lung cancer.

The table lists this clonotype with many counts. The gene calls are TRBV5-5 and TRBJ2-7; no reliable D call. V dropped 2 bases and J dropped 5 bases, with 14 bases sitting between them. Germline V gene sequence: CDR1 SGHKS, CDR2 YYEKEE (reference sequence). CDR3 length equals 14 residues. In nucleotides, the CDR3 is TGTGCCAGCAGCTTCTTTCTAGGGCCCAACGAGCAGTACTTC. Amino acid sequence: CASSFFLGPNEQYF.

This clonotype was counted only a few times. The chain is built from TRBV11-3 and TRBJ2-5; TRBD1 is a possible D gene (5 bases). The CDR3 totals 14 residues. V shed 1 base and J shed 9 bases, with 15 bases lying between them. CDR1 and CDR2 (germline): SGHNT, YENEEA. CDR3 residues: CASSLAQGPSSQYF. CDR3 in DNA: TGTGCCAGCAGCTTAGCCCAGGGCCCGTCGTCCCAGTACTTC.

Only a few counts were recorded for this clonotype. V gene TRBV20-1 combines with J gene TRBJ1-2; possible D gene TRBD1, 6 bases. CDR3 size: 17 residues. The V and J ends lost 5 bases and 0 bases respectively, with 22 bases between them. The germline V gene has CDR1 DFQATT and CDR2 SNEGSKA (reference sequence). CDR3 in DNA: TGCAGTGCTCCCCCGGGGGGCAGCTCTCTGTCTAACTATGGCTACACCTTC. Amino acids: CSAPPGGSSLSNYGYTF.

This clonotype came up many times. The gene calls are TRBV20-1 and TRBJ2-3, with TRBD1 matching over 9 bases. This CDR3 has 15 residues. The ends lost 6 bases at V and 6 bases at J; junction bases unmatched: 13. Germline V gene data show CDR1 as DFQATT and CDR2 as SNEGSKA (reference sequence). The CDR3 coding sequence is TGCAGTGCCATTAACAGGGGGCGCAGGAGTGATACGCAGTATTTT. As protein: CSAINRGRRSDTQYF.

This clonotype was found a few times. V usage is TRBV4-3 and J usage is TRBJ2-7; TRBD2 might be the D (5 bases). The CDR3 sequence is 14 residues long. V gave up 0 bases and J gave up 7 bases, with 13 bases separating them. Germline values: CDR1 LGHNA, CDR2 YSLEER. The CDR3: CASSQDNRGEEQYF. In DNA, the CDR3 is TGCGCCAGCAGCCAAGACAATCGGGGAGAGGAGCAGTACTTC.

J is TRBJ2-7 and V is TRBV30, with D possibly matching TRBD1 (6 bases). Trimming took 0 bases from V and 6 from J, leaving 6 bases between them. CDR1 and CDR2 from the germline V gene are GTSNPN and SVGIG (reference sequence). The length of the CDR3 is 11 residues. CDR3 sequence (DNA): TGTGCCTGGAGTGTAGGGGGCGAGCAGTACTTC. This sequence encodes CAWSVGGEQYF.

This clonotype occurred many times. The CDR3, as DNA: TGTGCCAGCAGTTCCGCGGTGGGAGGGACTACACCCTTTGGGACCCAGTACTTC. It is translated as CASSSAVGGTTPFGTQYF. The chain recombines TRBV27 with TRBJ2-5; 7 bases are a match to TRBD2. V dropped 4 bases and J dropped 7; count of bases not matched to a gene: 21. The CDR3 is made up of 18 amino acids. CDR1 and CDR2 (germline): MNHEY, SMNVEV (reference sequence).

This clonotype occurred a few times. The chain is built from TRBV20-1 and TRBJ1-1; D gene ambiguous. Germline V lookup: CDR1 DFQATT, CDR2 SNEGSKA (reference sequence). Trimming removed 6 bases at V and 3 bases at J, with 8 bases between. CDR3 length equals 11 residues. The CDR3 region has the DNA TGCAGTGCCCCGACGGACACTGAAGCTTTCTTT. Residues: CSAPTDTEAFF.

This clonotype was seen repeatedly, ten times or more. This chain uses TRBV20-1 with TRBJ2-7, with 10 positions matching TRBD2. The CDR3 has 14 residues. CDR1 DFQATT and CDR2 SNEGSKA come from the germline V gene (reference sequence). Trimming cost V 3 bases and J 7 bases; bases outside gene matches: 9. CDR3 loop: CSARMLAGVGEQYF. CDR3 nucleotide sequence: TGCAGTGCTAGGATGCTAGCGGGAGTGGGGGAGCAGTACTTC.